The entry below gives a single TCR beta chain sequence along with its context. This clone was seen just once. Its antigen has not been determined. No much larger clonotype is one base removed from it; base qualities were not supplied. The data originate from a study of cytomegalovirus exposure and HLA in healthy donors (dated by TCRdb to about 2017). General notes on the study: In an earlier analysis of 550 to 750 of the donors, approximately 300 Gb of sequence data and just under 120 million unique TCR beta sequences from about 180 million T cells were reported. A later analysis re-analyzed previously published TCR beta repertoires from roughly 630 donors and added high-resolution HLA genotyping to study TCR occurrence patterns. HLA typing included class I and class II loci at four-digit resolution. The study was designed to test whether signatures of past pathogen exposure could be identified by cataloging public T cell receptors. In an earlier analysis of 587 of the donors, high-throughput TCR beta sequencing was used to judge whether each TCR beta V gene segment behaved as functional or pseudogenic. Every discovery cohort repertoire had been produced on one sequencing platform. Of the 300 to 500 genotyped donors, less than 90% were placed in the genetic ancestry cluster associated with self-reported Caucasian donors. To predict cytomegalovirus infection status, the study combined high-throughput TCR immunosequencing, statistical association of individual TCRs with disease status, and machine learning. Using immunosequencing, the study profiled T cell repertoires from 666 subjects and related those repertoires to cytomegalovirus serostatus. In the later analysis, no new phenotypic data were used to find candidate immune exposures; instead, reliance was placed on TCR beta sequences and their occurrence across donors. Approximately 300 gigabases of sequencing data and roughly 90 million unique TCR sequences were included in an early release covering around 650 HLA-typed donors. A handful of DR-DQ haplotypes were handled as single units for association and clustering because linkage in the cohort was strong. In a later genetic analysis, genome-wide SNP genotypes for about 55% of the roughly 700 donors were used, and that subset was treated as a discovery cohort. On average, around 230,000 unique TCR beta nucleotide sequences were sequenced per donor among fewer than 500 genotyped donors of the cohort, with approximately 18% of those sequences being non-productive. The number of typed donors differed by locus: roughly 629-640 for A, B, C, DRB1 and DQB1; some 500 for DQA1; around 580 for DPA1; and 450 to 480 for DPB1. Along with the roughly 670-subject first cohort, a separate validation cohort of over a hundred different subjects was used. Donor age, sex, ethnicity and CMV serostatus were compiled together with the repertoire data. Broader findings and caveats from the paper: While some public TCRs were present in many individuals, most TCR sequences turned up only very rarely across donors. Sequencing depth was assumed to be roughly uniform across donors in the presence/absence analyses, though that assumption may not hold. A later analysis found that HLA-associated TCR beta chains were more clonally expanded and had lower generation probabilities than equally common non-associated chains. Because counts were too low, around 18 rarely observed V segments, including chromosome 9 orphons, were left out of the earlier analysis of about 620 of the donors. An association between a missense DCLRE1C variant and V-gene and J-gene trimming of TCR beta chains was found in a later genetic analysis and replicated in an independent cohort. For the cohort, immune exposure information was limited to CMV serostatus. The authors suggested that the approach could potentially be extended to other disease states and immunological phenotypes. At a false discovery rate of 0.05, a later analysis linked 15,000 to 20,000 TCR beta sequences to specific HLA alleles. The classifier was reported to diagnose cytomegalovirus status with high specificity and sensitivity in both the original and validation cohorts. Correlated functional status among segregating V segments might reflect linkage disequilibrium, but an unknown experimental factor could not be ruled out. In an earlier analysis of around 500 of the donors, most TCR beta V segments appeared in productive rearrangements about 87% or about 30% of the time, broadly matching IMGT annotations. This cohort had only TCR beta chains sequenced, and the lack of alpha or paired-chain data limited which features could be detected. Some IMGT-functional V segments, including TRBV6-2 and TRBV6-3, could not be distinguished by the 87-base-pair reads and were therefore excluded. Because some donors lacked HLA typing at each locus, the association tests relied only on the typed subset. A later genetic analysis reported fewer N-insertions in productive TCRs among donors in an Asian-associated ancestry cluster than the roughly 690-donor mean. A further reported finding was that TCR beta sequences accurately predicted the HLA-A and HLA-B alleles for most subjects in the first cohort. When HLA alleles, especially DR and DQ, strongly co-occurred, attributing TCR associations to individual alleles was difficult. According to a later analysis, parvovirus B19, influenza, CMV and Epstein-Barr virus appeared linked to several top co-occurrence clusters. The study listed 150 to 200 TCR beta chains as associated with cytomegalovirus. In a later analysis, most CMV-associated TCR beta chains were found to appear HLA-restricted, with HLA associations seemingly driven largely by CMV exposure. In a later analysis, the rate of TCR association differed among HLA loci, with DRB1 alleles having the most associated TCRs and HLA-C alleles having the fewest. A few of the identified cytomegalovirus-associated TCR beta chains were confirmed in vitro to be specific for cytomegalovirus antigens. The sequencing pipeline was judged likely to have produced a cluster of highly shared sequence variants as a technical artifact.

The cohort consisted of fewer than 700 healthy bone marrow donors. At the time of sampling, every cohort member was nominally healthy, though immune exposures that went unrecorded were likely present. The donor was CMV seronegative and was included in the group of approximately 350 seronegative cohort members. A peripheral blood sample was provided by each donor, and peripheral blood mononuclear cells were used for TCR beta sequencing. The Qiagen DNeasy Blood Extraction Kit was used to extract genomic DNA from the blood cell samples. Compared with germline, V lacks 4 bases and J lacks 4 bases; bases without a gene match: 4. CDR1 and CDR2 (KGHSH, LQKENI) derive from the germline V gene. Inclusive of the bounding cysteine and phenylalanine, the CDR3 is 15 residues long. The kept DNA is CDR3 alone, 45 bases in frame from the first base. Library preparation used the immunoSEQ multiplex PCR assay. A mixture of 60 forward primers for TCR Vbeta segments and 13 reverse primers for TCR Jbeta segments was used in the multiplex PCR. A multiplex PCR assay on genomic DNA amplified the CDR3 region of rearranged TCR beta genes. On the Illumina HiSeq System, the amplified TCR beta libraries were sequenced as 87-base-pair reads. As for how the authors treated the data: A later analysis counted 75 million to 100 million unique TCR beta chains across the roughly 700 repertoires, and around 12 million of these chains were shared by at least two donors. To remove PCR and sequencing errors, raw reads were error-corrected and collapsed into unique sequences using a nearest-neighbor algorithm that merged closely related sequences. CDR3 sequences were aligned to IMGT reference sequences to assign V, D and J gene segments. For a sequence to be retained, at least a six-nucleotide match to both a V gene segment and a J gene segment was required. Rearrangements were called productive when the CDR3 lacked stop codons and stayed in frame with V and J; all others were non-productive. CDR3 was defined by IMGT convention, running from the second conserved V-encoded cysteine to the conserved J-encoded phenylalanine. In an earlier analysis of roughly 610 of the donors, sequences lacking an unambiguous match to a single V gene segment were excluded. An earlier analysis of a few hundred of the donors classified V segments as functional when productive rearrangements were above 56.7% and as segregating when the standard deviation between donors was above 5%. To diagnose cytomegalovirus status from the catalog of TCR beta chain sequences, a statistical classification framework was built. A later analysis assigned V and J genes by comparing TCR nucleotide sequences with IMGT/GENE-DB human TR gene sequences. A later analysis assigned CDR3 sequences and most-parsimonious VDJ recombination scenarios with the TCRdist pipeline. A later analysis defined each TCR beta chain by its CDR3 amino acid sequence plus V-gene family, and excluded reads lacking a unique V-gene family. As a way to deal with suspected cross-contamination and a sequencing artifact, a later analysis dropped roughly 600 nucleotide sequences that were highly shared and had low generation probability. A later analysis calculated a clonal expansion index for each public chain from normalized within-repertoire ranks of inferred template counts. A later analysis computed generation probabilities with a VDJ recombination model fitted to out-of-frame rearrangements, and checked the results against IGoR. In a later analysis, TCR-TCR, TCR-HLA and TCR-CMV co-occurrence was scored with hypergeometric tests, and a repertoire-size bias correction was applied to TCR pairs. In a later analysis, false discovery rates were estimated by permuting HLA or CMV assignments 20 times. In a later analysis, co-occurring TCRs were grouped with DBSCAN, and TCRdist sequence similarity was added when clustering was performed within HLA-allele-positive subsets. Repertoires with fewer than 30,000 or more than 120,000 public chains, plus five repertoires with anomalous nucleotide sharing, were excluded from co-occurrence clustering. TCRdb holds this immuneACCESS table with in-frame rearrangements only. Some clones are missing; in checked studies, unresolved V genes explain under half, and the rest has no known cause. D and trimming come from the DNA, and the V and J calls and clone size come from that table. For this sample there are 90,000 to 120,000 clones; over 75% appear just once. The top ten hold roughly 3.9% of the sample.

The clonotype was recovered from a male donor in good health and CMV-seronegative. Sequenced: PBMCs. This sequence uses TRBV18 and TRBJ1-5; 10 central nucleotides agree with TRBD1. The CDR3 sequence is CASSRGTGENQPQHF. Read as DNA, the sequence is TGTGCCAGCTCACGTGGGACAGGGGAGAATCAGCCCCAGCATTTT.